This TCR beta chain is from a study of regulatory T cells in long-lasting Graves disease. Trimming stripped 5 bases from V and 4 bases from J, with 18 bases between. The CDR3 spans 15 residues. CDR1 is MDHEN, CDR2 SYDVKM, per germline. Details on this clonotype: As yet, its antigen is unknown.

Time point meaning: persistent/refractory GD, antithyroid drugs over 5 years with positive TRAb. Construction of the TCR library relied on RNA isolated from PBMCs. General study points: Sampling was limited to peripheral blood rather than thyroid tissue.

Construction of TCR beta libraries relied on iRepertoire HTBI primers and on Arm-PCR targeting CDR3 regions. TCRdb reanalysed the multiplex PCR reads using MiXCR and keeps one entry per CDR3 protein. The table shows about 340,000 distinct CDR3 sequences, with about 20% occurring only once. The receptor comes from a female donor with Graves disease. The chain employs TRBV28 and TRBJ2-7; weak D call: TRBD2 (7 bases). Specimen: peripheral blood mononuclear cells (PBMCs), collected when the disease was refractory, from a patient treated with antithyroid drugs. The CDR3 spells CASSLLEGGLYEQYF. The CDR3, as DNA: TGTGCCAGCAGTCTCCTTGAGGGGGGGCTGTACGAGCAGTACTTC.